This T cell receptor (beta chain) derives from a study of cytomegalovirus exposure and HLA in healthy donors. General observations from the study: Usually a TCR sequence was rare, but some public TCRs were found in many donors. Earlier results showed most TCR beta V segments being productive about 90% or about 30% of the time. A later analysis linked fewer than 20,000 TCR beta sequences to HLA alleles at 0.05 false discovery rate.

Regarding this clone: As yet, its antigen is unknown.

The PCR ran on 60 Vbeta and 13 Jbeta primers. Repertoires were generated with immunoSEQ multiplex PCR, while TCRdb's copy carries only in-frame clones and drops some. The sample holds about 140,000 clones; around 80% are singletons and the top ten take 6.5%. Germline assignment: CDR1 SGHAT and CDR2 FQNNGV. V gave up 5 bases and J gave up 7 bases; unmatched junction bases: 12. The CDR3 is 16 amino acids. The specimen sequenced was PBMCs. The chain links TRBV11-2 to TRBJ2-1, with 9 positions matching TRBD2. The receptor was isolated from a man in his forties or fifties in good health and CMV-seropositive. CDR3 in DNA: TGTGCCAGCAGCGCCGGGACTAGCTCTTATGGGAATGAGCAGTTCTTC. Amino acid sequence: CASSAGTSSYGNEQFF.